The rows below give T cell receptor beta chains drawn from one sample of a study of regulatory T cells in long-lasting Graves disease. TCRdb itself ran the multiplex PCR reads through MiXCR, one entry per CDR3 protein. Counted here are over 400,000 distinct CDR3 sequences, around 13% occurring once; the ten biggest clones make up over 15%. This same sample was also taken into another study, of T cells in Graves' hyperthyroidism and ophthalmopathy.

Sequences were derived from peripheral blood mononuclear cells (PBMCs), sampled at new diagnosis, from a patient treated with antithyroid drugs. The receptors come from a woman aged 50 to 60 with Graves disease. Each CDR3 is given with its conserved first and last residue. A D gene is named only where the DNA matches it firmly. Where a row states a size, it is once, few, many or the class of an expanded clone; other rows omit it.

J: TRBJ2-7
size: many
V: TRBV2
D: .
CDR3: CASSDGIGQYF
DNA: TGTGCCAGCAGTGACGGCATCGGGCAGTACTTC

J: TRBJ2-7
size: many
V: TRBV7-3
D: TRBD2
CDR3: CASSLGIAGAGEQYF
DNA: TGTGCCAGCAGCTTAGGCATAGCGGGAGCCGGCGAGCAGTACTTC

J: TRBJ2-6
size: few
V: TRBV7-9
D: TRBD1
CDR3: CASSSATGTGVAGANVLTF
DNA: TGTGCCAGCAGCTCCGCTACCGGGACAGGGGTGGCAGGGGCCAACGTCCTGACTTTC

J: TRBJ2-3
size: .
V: TRBV5-1
D: TRBD2
CDR3: CASSGDTWREGPTDTQYF
DNA: TGCGCCAGCAGCGGGGACACTTGGCGGGAGGGCCCCACAGATACGCAGTATTTT

J: TRBJ2-7
size: many
V: TRBV27
D: .
CDR3: CASSLSRAGGGYEQYF
DNA: TGTGCCAGCAGTTTGTCGAGGGCCGGTGGAGGCTACGAGCAGTACTTC

J: TRBJ1-1
size: few
V: TRBV7-6
D: .
CDR3: CASSETGLTEAFF
DNA: TGTGCCAGCAGCGAAACAGGGCTTACTGAAGCTTTCTTT

J: TRBJ2-7
size: few
V: TRBV28
D: TRBD2
CDR3: CASSWGTTYEQYF
DNA: TGTGCCAGCAGTTGGGGGACTACCTACGAGCAGTACTTC

J: TRBJ2-3
size: .
V: TRBV27
D: TRBD2
CDR3: CASSFGLAGGEDTRYF
DNA: TGTGCCAGCAGTTTCGGACTAGCGGGAGGAGAAGATACGCGGTATTTT

J: TRBJ1-2
size: .
V: TRBV20-1
D: .
CDR3: CRTHVRGGDGYTF
DNA: TGCAGAACCCATGTGCGGGGGGGTGATGGCTACACCTTC

J: TRBJ2-7
size: many
V: TRBV29-1
D: .
CDR3: CSVVQVYEQYF
DNA: TGCAGCGTTGTACAGGTATACGAGCAGTACTTC

J: TRBJ1-2
size: many
V: TRBV11-2
D: .
CDR3: CASSVRGLGGYTF
DNA: TGTGCCAGCAGCGTTAGAGGGCTTGGTGGCTACACCTTC

J: TRBJ1-2
size: many
V: TRBV28
D: TRBD1
CDR3: CASSRSRTGYIRYGYTF
DNA: TGTGCCAGCAGTCGATCCCGGACAGGGTATATTCGCTATGGCTACACCTTC

J: TRBJ2-5
size: few
V: TRBV7-3
D: .
CDR3: CASSLGAVADHQETQYF
DNA: TGTGCCAGCAGCTTGGGGGCGGTAGCAGACCACCAAGAGACCCAGTACTTC

J: TRBJ2-2
size: few
V: TRBV5-1
D: .
CDR3: CASSLSGGHTGELFF
DNA: TGCGCCAGCAGCTTGTCTGGCGGACACACCGGGGAGCTGTTTTTT

J: TRBJ2-5
size: many
V: TRBV28
D: TRBD2
CDR3: CASSGGLAGGSWETQYF
DNA: TGTGCCAGCAGTGGGGGACTAGCGGGAGGGAGCTGGGAGACCCAGTACTTC

J: TRBJ2-3
size: .
V: TRBV6-2/TRBV6-3
D: TRBD2
CDR3: CASSHPPVLAGYSQYF
DNA: TGTGCCAGCAGTCACCCCCCGGTACTAGCGGGGTACTCGCAGTATTTT

J: TRBJ1-2
size: many
V: TRBV12-3/TRBV12-4
D: TRBD1
CDR3: CASRKQGIGYGYTF
DNA: TGTGCCAGCAGGAAACAGGGGATAGGCTATGGCTACACCTTC

J: TRBJ2-1
size: .
V: TRBV29-1
D: .
CDR3: CSLGDNEQFF
DNA: TGCAGCCTGGGGGACAATGAGCAGTTCTTC

J: TRBJ2-1
size: many
V: TRBV19
D: .
CDR3: CASRDGFGNEQFF
DNA: TGTGCCAGTAGAGACGGATTTGGTAATGAGCAGTTCTTC

J: TRBJ2-1
size: .
V: TRBV10-1
D: TRBD1
CDR3: CASSENPPGTGNNEQFF
DNA: TGCGCCAGCAGTGAGAATCCCCCCGGGACAGGGAACAATGAGCAGTTCTTC

J: TRBJ1-6
size: many
V: TRBV2
D: TRBD1
CDR3: CASDRDRNSPLHF
DNA: TGTGCCAGCGATAGGGACAGGAATTCACCCCTCCACTTT

J: TRBJ2-5
size: many
V: TRBV4-2
D: TRBD1
CDR3: CASSQDPGQGQTQYF
DNA: TGTGCCAGCAGCCAAGATCCAGGACAGGGTCAGACCCAGTACTTC

J: TRBJ2-7
size: many
V: TRBV12-3/TRBV12-4
D: TRBD1
CDR3: CASRDRAAEQYF
DNA: TGTGCCAGCCGGGACAGGGCTGCGGAGCAGTACTTC

J: TRBJ2-3
size: many
V: TRBV7-2
D: .
CDR3: CASRTGLAVTDTQYF
DNA: TGTGCCAGCAGAACCGGGCTAGCCGTCACAGATACGCAGTATTTT

J: TRBJ1-4
size: many
V: TRBV5-5
D: .
CDR3: CASSLKGGEKLFF
DNA: TGTGCCAGCAGCTTGAAGGGAGGTGAAAAACTGTTTTTT

J: TRBJ2-5
size: once
V: TRBV7-2
D: TRBD2
CDR3: CAIGLAGGPTQETQYF
DNA: TGTGCCATCGGACTAGCGGGGGGTCCGACTCAAGAGACCCAGTACTTC

J: TRBJ2-7
size: .
V: TRBV13
D: .
CDR3: CASSPPSSRYEQYF
DNA: TGTGCCAGCAGCCCCCCATCTAGCCGCTACGAGCAGTACTTC

J: TRBJ1-1
size: many
V: TRBV29-1
D: .
CDR3: CSVEDGEAFF
DNA: TGCAGCGTTGAGGACGGAGAAGCTTTCTTT

J: TRBJ2-7
size: few
V: TRBV7-8
D: .
CDR3: CASSSHQSTGTLIPYEQYF
DNA: TGTGCCAGCAGCTCTCACCAAAGCACCGGGACCCTTATCCCCTACGAGCAGTACTTC

J: TRBJ1-3
size: .
V: TRBV3-1
D: .
CDR3: CASSQGLGASGNTIYF
DNA: TGTGCCAGCAGCCAAGGATTGGGGGCCTCTGGAAACACCATATATTTT

J: TRBJ1-2
size: many
V: TRBV6-1
D: TRBD1
CDR3: CASSDGGQGVDGYTF
DNA: TGTGCCAGCAGTGATGGGGGACAGGGAGTTGATGGCTACACCTTC

J: TRBJ1-5
size: many
V: TRBV28
D: .
CDR3: CASSFTAGRQPQHF
DNA: TGTGCCAGCAGTTTTACGGCAGGGCGGCAGCCCCAGCATTTT

J: TRBJ2-1
size: .
V: TRBV4-2
D: .
CDR3: CASSRSEEGPYNEQFF
DNA: TGTGCCAGCAGCCGCTCGGAGGAGGGCCCCTACAATGAGCAGTTCTTC

J: TRBJ1-2
size: .
V: TRBV3-1
D: .
CDR3: CASSQELGDGYTF
DNA: TGTGCCAGCAGCCAAGAGTTAGGGGATGGCTACACCTTC

J: TRBJ1-4
size: many
V: TRBV27
D: .
CDR3: CASSSFREANEKLFF
DNA: TGTGCCAGCAGTTCGTTCAGGGAGGCTAATGAAAAACTGTTTTTT

J: TRBJ2-7
size: many
V: TRBV7-9
D: .
CDR3: CASGDPTSSYEQYF
DNA: TGTGCCAGCGGGGACCCTACGAGCTCCTACGAGCAGTACTTC

J: TRBJ2-1
size: .
V: TRBV7-9
D: .
CDR3: CASSFRVSRFRPYNEQFF
DNA: TGTGCCAGCAGTTTTAGGGTATCTCGATTCCGCCCTTACAATGAGCAGTTCTTC

J: TRBJ2-7
size: few
V: TRBV15
D: .
CDR3: CATSRDVGDEQYF
DNA: TGTGCCACCAGCAGAGATGTCGGAGACGAGCAGTACTTC

J: TRBJ2-3
size: many
V: TRBV28
D: .
CDR3: CASPPSASADTQYF
DNA: TGTGCCAGCCCTCCCTCCGCTAGCGCAGATACGCAGTATTTT

J: TRBJ1-3
size: .
V: TRBV20-1
D: .
CDR3: CSARSGNTIYF
DNA: TGCAGTGCTAGGAGTGGAAACACCATATATTTT

J: TRBJ1-6
size: many
V: TRBV28
D: .
CDR3: CASTPGTRASPLHF
DNA: TGTGCCAGCACTCCCGGGACTCGCGCTTCACCCCTCCACTTT

J: TRBJ2-1
size: .
V: TRBV28
D: .
CDR3: CASSFPLNRGNNEQFF
DNA: TGTGCCAGCAGTTTCCCCCTTAACCGGGGTAACAATGAGCAGTTCTTC

J: TRBJ2-7
size: many
V: TRBV5-6
D: TRBD1
CDR3: CASSLLGQGSYEQYF
DNA: TGTGCCAGCAGCTTGTTGGGACAGGGGTCGTACGAGCAGTACTTC

J: TRBJ1-5
size: many
V: TRBV2
D: TRBD1
CDR3: CASSDQGDFKPQHF
DNA: TGTGCCAGCAGTGATCAGGGGGACTTTAAGCCCCAGCATTTT

J: TRBJ1-2
size: few
V: TRBV28
D: .
CDR3: CASSFTGLLGYTF
DNA: TGTGCCAGCAGTTTCACAGGCCTTCTCGGCTACACCTTC

J: TRBJ1-5
size: .
V: TRBV10-1
D: TRBD1
CDR3: CASRDQGVCNQPQHF
DNA: TGCGCCAGCAGAGACCAGGGGGTTTGCAATCAGCCCCAGCATTTT

J: TRBJ2-6
size: many
V: TRBV6-1
D: TRBD1
CDR3: CASDTGQGRPGANVLTF
DNA: TGTGCCAGCGACACGGGACAGGGACGCCCTGGGGCCAACGTCCTGACTTTC

J: TRBJ1-4
size: few
V: TRBV28
D: .
CDR3: CASSLPGSLNEKLFF
DNA: TGTGCCAGCAGTCTCCCGGGGAGCCTTAATGAAAAACTGTTTTTT

J: TRBJ1-1
size: many
V: TRBV5-1
D: TRBD1
CDR3: CASTLPPTGGGEAFF
DNA: TGCGCCAGCACCCTACCCCCAACAGGGGGGGGTGAAGCTTTCTTT

J: TRBJ1-6
size: few
V: TRBV18
D: .
CDR3: CASSRRQGVYNSPLHF
DNA: TGTGCCAGCTCACGGCGGCAGGGCGTCTATAATTCACCCCTCCACTTT

J: TRBJ2-7
size: few
V: TRBV19
D: TRBD2
CDR3: CASNSAGAHSCEQYF
DNA: TGTGCCAGTAATTCAGCGGGAGCACACTCCTGCGAGCAGTACTTC

J: TRBJ1-1
size: .
V: TRBV19
D: .
CDR3: CASSITLSMDTEAFF
DNA: TGTGCCAGTAGTATTACCCTCTCCATGGACACTGAAGCTTTCTTT

J: TRBJ2-7
size: many
V: TRBV18
D: .
CDR3: CASSPRDTDFYEQYF
DNA: TGTGCCAGCTCTCCTCGGGACACAGACTTTTACGAGCAGTACTTC

J: TRBJ1-6
size: .
V: TRBV13
D: TRBD1
CDR3: CASSLRTGSLHF
DNA: TGTGCCAGCAGCTTAAGGACAGGGTCCCTCCACTTT